These 18 T cell receptor beta chains originate from one sample sequenced in a study of shared T cell receptors in the human thymus. Generated by immunoSEQ multiplex PCR, the TCRdb table keeps only in-frame clones and is missing some. Here the sample spans some 640,000 clones, around 87% being singletons. This sample was also put to use in a study of human thymus T cells.

Sequencing was performed on thymocytes. The source of these receptors is a boy under two years old with a congenital heart defect.

Here the CDR3 DNA reads TGTGCCTGGAGTTTTCGGACAGGGGACGCTTTTGGCACTGAAGCTTTCTTT. This translates into CAWSFRTGDAFGTEAFF. The V and J genes are TRBV30 and TRBJ1-1; 9 bases fit TRBD1. Per germline, CDR1 GTSNPN and CDR2 SVGIG (reference sequence). V shed 2 bases, J shed 4 bases, and the junction held 14 bases outside the gene matches. The CDR3 sequence is 17 residues long.

The chain is built from TRBV7-2 and TRBJ1-3; D uncertain. V was pared by 1 base and J by 0 bases, with 10 bases between. The germline CDR1 and CDR2 sequences are SGHTA and FQGNSA. The CDR3 is 16 residues long. Written as DNA, the CDR3 is TGTGCCAGCAGCTTAGTTCCAGCGTTCTCTGGAAACACCATATATTTT. Translating it yields CASSLVPAFSGNTIYF.

This clone occurred once. Other DNA sequences of this sample code for an identical CDR3. The DNA for the CDR3 is TGTGCCAGCAGCCTAAACAGGGGGTATGGCTACACCTTC. Encoded protein: CASSLNRGYGYTF. V gene TRBV28 combines with J gene TRBJ1-2; 8 positions match TRBD1. After removal of 6 bases from V and 5 bases from J, the junction contained 5 bases not matched to a gene. The CDR3 is 13 amino acids. CDR1 MDHEN and CDR2 SYDVKM come from the germline V gene.

The chain is built from TRBV28 and TRBJ1-3; perhaps TRBD1 as D (6 bases). Germline CDR1 and CDR2: MDHEN and SYDVKM. This CDR3 is 16 amino acids long. The V and J ends lost 4 bases and 0 bases respectively, with 13 bases between them. The CDR3 is CASSSPGANSGNTIYF. CDR3 DNA: TGTGCCAGCAGTTCACCAGGGGCCAACTCTGGAAACACCATATATTTT.

This sequence joins TRBV28 and TRBJ2-7, with D possibly TRBD2 on 7 matching bases. The CDR3 extends over 15 amino acids. V lost 4 bases and J lost 3, with 16 bases in between. Germline V gene sequence: CDR1 MDHEN, CDR2 SYDVKM. CDR3 bases: TGTGCCAGCAGTTCCTTTAGAGGGGGGGACTACGAGCAGTACTTC. This sequence encodes CASSSFRGGDYEQYF.

The CDR3 spells CASSLLAGPCGYTF. Here the CDR3 DNA reads TGTGCCAGCAGCTTACTTGCAGGCCCATGCGGCTACACCTTC. This chain uses TRBV7-2 with TRBJ1-2; no reliable D call. V was cut by 2 bases and J by 8 bases, with 15 bases left in between. This CDR3 spans 14 amino acids. CDR1 is SGHTA, CDR2 FQGNSA, per germline.

The chain is built from TRBV6-5 and TRBJ2-2; D possibly corresponds to TRBD1 (5 bases). V was cut by 2 bases and J by 1 base, with 5 bases left in between. CDR3 length equals 14 residues. Germline-derived CDR1 and CDR2 are MNHEY and SVGAGI. Here the CDR3 DNA reads TGTGCCAGCAGTTACAGGGGGAACACCGGGGAGCTGTTTTTT. It specifies CASSYRGNTGELFF.

The rearrangement uses TRBV14 and TRBJ1-1; D remains unclear. The V and J ends lost 2 bases and 0 bases respectively, with 4 bases between them. Per germline, CDR1 SGHDN and CDR2 FVKESK. The CDR3 contains 13 residues. CDR3 sequence reads: CASSQNMNTEAFF. CDR3 DNA: TGTGCCAGCAGCCAAAACATGAACACTGAAGCTTTCTTT. The full variable domain, completed using reference TRBV14 and TRBJ1-1, is EAGVTQFPSHSVIEKGQTVTLRCDPISGHDNLYWYRRVMGKEIKFLLHFVKESKQDESGMPNNRFLAERTGGTYSTLKVQPAELEDSGVYFCASSQNMNTEAFFGQGTRLTVV.

The chain is built from TRBV29-1 and TRBJ1-2; possibly TRBD1 for D (5 bases). From germline, CDR1 is SQVTM and CDR2 ANQGSEA. Trimming shortened V by 1 base and J by 8 bases, and 17 bases separated the two germline ends. The CDR3 is 14 amino acids. The CDR3 sequence is CSVEVGQGGEGYTF. The CDR3 DNA reads TGCAGCGTTGAAGTAGGGCAGGGAGGCGAAGGCTACACCTTC.

The chain has TRBV18 and TRBJ2-2; 9 bases match TRBD2. V lost 3 bases, J lost 1 base, and 3 bases stayed unmatched. CDR1 KGHSH and CDR2 LQKENI come from the germline V gene. There are 16 residues in the CDR3. As DNA, the CDR3 is TGTGCCAGCTCACCTGAGACTAGCGGGAACACCGGGGAGCTGTTTTTT. Translation gives CASSPETSGNTGELFF. Combining the CDR3 with reference TRBV18 and TRBJ2-2 gives the whole variable domain NAGVMQNPRHLVRRRGQEARLRCSPMKGHSHVYWYRQLPEEGLKFMVYLQKENIIDESGMPKERFSAEFPKEGPSILRIQQVVRGDSAAYFCASSPETSGNTGELFFGEGSRLTVL.

This chain uses TRBV11-2 with TRBJ1-2, with no clear D. Germline CDR1 reads SGHAT; CDR2 reads FQNNGV. This CDR3 has 13 amino acids. Trimming pared 7 bases from V and 8 bases from J, leaving 17 bases between. DNA for the CDR3: TGTGCCAGCAACCCCCGTCCGGGGAGCGGCTACACCTTC. It yields the protein CASNPRPGSGYTF.

This clone was picked up a small number of times. The rearrangement links TRBV10-3 to TRBJ2-7, with 10 bases lining up with TRBD2. The V gene's germline CDR1 is ENHRY and CDR2 SYGVKD. V lost 4 bases and J lost 5; bases outside the gene matches: 8. The CDR3 has 15 amino acids. Here the CDR3 DNA reads TGTGCCATCAGTGGGCAGCGGGAGGGCCCGGACGAGCAGTACTTC. Its protein product is CAISGQREGPDEQYF.

The chain joins TRBV12-5 to TRBJ1-3; the match to TRBD1 covers 8 bases. The V gene's germline CDR1 is LGHNT and CDR2 FRNRAP. After removal of 10 bases from V and 7 bases from J, the junction contained 12 bases not matched to a gene. This CDR3 is 14 amino acids long. In nucleotides, the CDR3 is TGTGCTAAAACGGGACAGGAAAGGAGGAACACCATATATTTT. Its protein is CAKTGQERRNTIYF.

This chain joins TRBV28 and TRBJ1-2; D is perhaps TRBD1 (5 bases). CDR1 is MDHEN and CDR2 is SYDVKM in the germline V gene. The CDR3 is made up of 13 amino acids. V gave up 7 bases and J gave up 5 bases, with 14 bases separating them. CDR3 residues: CASKGGVKYGYTF. The CDR3 coding sequence is TGTGCCAGCAAGGGAGGGGTAAAGTATGGCTACACCTTC.

CDR3 protein: CASKSGGPSSYNEQFF. The CDR3 DNA sequence: TGCGCCAGCAAGTCGGGAGGCCCGAGCTCCTACAATGAGCAGTTCTTC. V usage is TRBV5-1 and J usage is TRBJ2-1; TRBD2 matches 7 bases. J gave up 0 bases and V 6 bases, and 9 bases lay outside the gene matches. The length of the CDR3 is 16 residues. CDR1 is SGHRS, CDR2 YFSETQ, per germline. The variable domain in full, with the rest retrieved from reference TRBV5-1 and TRBJ2-1, is KAGVTQTPRYLIKTRGQQVTLSCSPISGHRSVSWYQQTPGQGLQFLFEYFSETQRNKGNFPGRFSGRQFSNSRSEMNVSTLELGDSALYLCASKSGGPSSYNEQFFGPGTRLTVL.

This sequence joins TRBV28 and TRBJ1-4; D gene unclear. CDR3 length equals 16 residues. Germline V gives CDR1 MDHEN, CDR2 SYDVKM. V was pared by 1 base and J by 3 bases, with 12 bases between. CDR3 DNA sequence: TGTGCCAGCAGTTTATACAGAAACGTGGCTAATGAAAAACTGTTTTTT. Translated: CASSLYRNVANEKLFF. Using reference TRBV28 and TRBJ1-4 for the parts outside the CDR3, the full variable domain is DVKVTQSSRYLVKRTGEKVFLECVQDMDHENMFWYRQDPGLGLRLIYFSYDVKMKEKGDIPEGYSVSREKKERFSLILESASTNQTSMYLCASSLYRNVANEKLFFGSGTQLSVL.

The chain employs TRBV5-4 and TRBJ2-1, with D possibly matching TRBD2 (6 bases). Germline CDR1 is SGHNT and CDR2 is YYREEE (reference sequence). V lost 4 bases and J lost 4, with 18 bases in between. The CDR3 runs to 16 residues. CDR3 DNA sequence: TGTGCCAGCAGCCCAAGACGGACTAATCAGTACAATGAGCAGTTCTTC. It is translated as CASSPRRTNQYNEQFF.

The V and J genes are TRBV27 and TRBJ1-1; perhaps TRBD1 as D (6 bases). The CDR3 sequence is 14 residues long. Germline loops: CDR1 MNHEY, CDR2 SMNVEV (reference sequence). V gave up 1 base and J gave up 8 bases, with 14 bases separating them. This CDR3 is CASSLLGGGGEAFF. The CDR3, as DNA: TGTGCCAGCAGTTTATTGGGGGGGGGCGGGGAAGCTTTCTTT.